This T cell receptor (beta chain) came from a study of CD8+CD57+ T cells in acquired aplastic anemia. This clonotype has just one count. Per germline, CDR1 WSHSY and CDR2 SAAADI. CDR3 length: 14 residues. With 4 bases removed from V and 2 bases from J, the gap between germline ends came to 12 bases. Genomic DNA templated the TCR beta VDJ and CDR3 profiling. One entry per CDR3 protein results from TCRdb running MiXCR on the reads. The sample consists of tens of thousands of distinct CDR3 sequences, 55% to 75% of them appearing once. Material for sequencing was sorted CD4+, CD8+, or CD8+CD57+ T cells (not recorded which) from PBMCs. The clonotype was recovered from a human donor in good health, serving as a control. The V and J genes are TRBV10-2 and TRBJ2-7; D may correspond to TRBD1 or TRBD2 (5 bases each). The CDR3 here is CASSVWDGPYEQYF. DNA for the CDR3: TGCGCCAGCAGTGTTTGGGACGGACCCTACGAGCAGTACTTC.